This T cell receptor (beta chain) was sequenced in a study of cytomegalovirus exposure and HLA in healthy donors. With 60 Vbeta and 13 Jbeta primers, the PCR was carried out. Method: immunoSEQ multiplex PCR; TCRdb's copy keeps in-frame clones and lacks some. This table holds about 150,000 clones, approximately 79% found once. The germline V gene encodes CDR1 SGHNT and CDR2 YENEEA. There are 15 residues in the CDR3. Trimming removed 5 bases from V and 6 bases from J, with 18 bases in between. The sequencing sample was made of PBMCs. The chain couples TRBV11-3 to TRBJ2-3; D is possibly TRBD2 (6 bases). The origin of this receptor is a man aged 50 to 60 in good health and CMV-seropositive. Written as DNA, the CDR3 is TGTGCCAGCAGCCGCGGGACTCCCCTCTCGGATACGCAGTATTTT. Amino acid sequence: CASSRGTPLSDTQYF. The entire variable domain, with the rest obtained from reference TRBV11-3 and TRBJ2-3, is as follows: EAGVVQSPRYKIIEKKQPVAFWCNPISGHNTLYWYLQNLGQGPELLIRYENEEAVDDSQLPKDRFSAERLKGVDSTLKIQPAELGDSAVYLCASSRGTPLSDTQYFGPGTRLTVL.